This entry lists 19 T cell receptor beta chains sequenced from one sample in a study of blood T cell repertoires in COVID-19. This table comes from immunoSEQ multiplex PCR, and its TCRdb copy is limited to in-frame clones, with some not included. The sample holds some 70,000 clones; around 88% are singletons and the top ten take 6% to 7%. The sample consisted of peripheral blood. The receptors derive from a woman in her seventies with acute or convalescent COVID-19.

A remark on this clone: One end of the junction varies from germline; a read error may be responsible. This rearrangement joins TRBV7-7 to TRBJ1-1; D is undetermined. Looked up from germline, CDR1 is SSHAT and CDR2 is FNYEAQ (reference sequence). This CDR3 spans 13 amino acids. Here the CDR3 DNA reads TGTGCTAGCAGCTTAACGGGGAGCACTGAAGCTTTCTTT. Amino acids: CASSLTGSTEAFF.

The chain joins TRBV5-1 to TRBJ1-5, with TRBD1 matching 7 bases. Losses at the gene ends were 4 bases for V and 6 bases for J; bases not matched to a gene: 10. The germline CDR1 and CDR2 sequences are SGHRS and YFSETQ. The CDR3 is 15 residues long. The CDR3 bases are TGCGCCAGCAGCCGGAACCCAGGGGACAGTCAGCCCCAGCATTTT. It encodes CASSRNPGDSQPQHF.

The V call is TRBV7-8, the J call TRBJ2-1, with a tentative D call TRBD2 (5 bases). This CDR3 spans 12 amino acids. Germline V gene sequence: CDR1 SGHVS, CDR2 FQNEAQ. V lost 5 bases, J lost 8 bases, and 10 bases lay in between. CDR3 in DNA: TGTGCCAGCAGCCCCGGAGGAGATGAGCAGTTCTTC. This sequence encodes CASSPGGDEQFF.

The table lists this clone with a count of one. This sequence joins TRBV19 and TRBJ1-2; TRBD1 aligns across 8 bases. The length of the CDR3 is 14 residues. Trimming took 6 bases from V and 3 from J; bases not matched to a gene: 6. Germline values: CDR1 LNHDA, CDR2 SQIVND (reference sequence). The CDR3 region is CASRETGDYYGYTF. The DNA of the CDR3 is TGTGCCAGTAGGGAGACAGGGGACTACTATGGCTACACCTTC.

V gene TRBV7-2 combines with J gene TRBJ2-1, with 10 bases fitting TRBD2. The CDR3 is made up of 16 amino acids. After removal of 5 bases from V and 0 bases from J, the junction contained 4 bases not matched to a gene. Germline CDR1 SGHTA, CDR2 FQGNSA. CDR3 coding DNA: TGTGCCAGCAGCCGGACTAGCGGTAGCTCCTACAATGAGCAGTTCTTC. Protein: CASSRTSGSSYNEQFF.

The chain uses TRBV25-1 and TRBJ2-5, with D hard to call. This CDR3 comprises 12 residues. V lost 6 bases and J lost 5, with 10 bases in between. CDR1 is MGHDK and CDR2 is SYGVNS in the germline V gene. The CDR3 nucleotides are TGTGCCAGCAGCGAAAATATGGAGACCCAGTACTTC. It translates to CASSENMETQYF.

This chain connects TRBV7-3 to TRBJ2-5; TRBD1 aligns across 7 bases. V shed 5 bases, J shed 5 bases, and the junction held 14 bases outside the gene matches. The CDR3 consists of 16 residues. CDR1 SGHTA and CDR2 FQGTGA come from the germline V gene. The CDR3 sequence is CASSPYATTRGETQYF. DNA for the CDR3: TGTGCCAGCAGCCCCTACGCAACAACCAGGGGGGAGACCCAGTACTTC.

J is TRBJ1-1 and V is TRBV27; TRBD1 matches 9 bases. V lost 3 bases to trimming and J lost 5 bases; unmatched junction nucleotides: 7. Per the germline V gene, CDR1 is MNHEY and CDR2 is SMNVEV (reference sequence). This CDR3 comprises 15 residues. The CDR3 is CASSFSGTGRTEAFF. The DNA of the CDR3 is TGTGCCAGCAGTTTCTCCGGGACAGGGAGGACTGAAGCTTTCTTT.

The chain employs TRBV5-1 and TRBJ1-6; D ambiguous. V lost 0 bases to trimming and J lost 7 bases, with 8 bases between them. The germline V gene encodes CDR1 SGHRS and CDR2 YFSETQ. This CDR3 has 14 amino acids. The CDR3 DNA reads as TGCGCCAGCAGCTTGGCAACTACGAATTCACCCCTCCACTTT. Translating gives CASSLATTNSPLHF.

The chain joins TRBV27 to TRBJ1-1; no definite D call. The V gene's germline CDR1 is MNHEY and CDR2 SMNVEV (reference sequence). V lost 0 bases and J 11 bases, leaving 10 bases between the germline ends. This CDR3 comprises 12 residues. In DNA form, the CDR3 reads TGTGCCAGCAGTTTATCAGGAGTGGAGGCTTTCTTT. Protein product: CASSLSGVEAFF.

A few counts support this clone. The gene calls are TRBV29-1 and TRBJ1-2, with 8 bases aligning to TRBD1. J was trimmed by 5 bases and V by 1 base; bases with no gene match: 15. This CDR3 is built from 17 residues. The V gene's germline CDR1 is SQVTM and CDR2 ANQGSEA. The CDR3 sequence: CSVEVPGQANRGYGYTF. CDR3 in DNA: TGCAGCGTTGAAGTTCCTGGACAGGCCAACAGGGGGTATGGCTACACCTTC.

CDR3 protein: CASSLVGRGDNSPLHF. The CDR3 DNA reads TGTGCCAGCAGCCTAGTCGGTAGGGGTGATAATTCACCCCTCCACTTT. The rearrangement uses TRBV4-2 and TRBJ1-6, with D perhaps matching TRBD1 (5 bases). The CDR3 has 16 amino acids. Trimming stripped 4 bases from V and 5 bases from J, with 15 bases between. Germline V gives CDR1 LGHNA, CDR2 YNFKEQ.

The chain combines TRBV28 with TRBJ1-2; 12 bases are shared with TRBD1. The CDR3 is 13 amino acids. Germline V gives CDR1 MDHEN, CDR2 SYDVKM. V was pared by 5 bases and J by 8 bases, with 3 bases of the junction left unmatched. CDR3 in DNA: TGTGCCAGCAGTAGGGACAGGGGGCTCGGCTACACCTTC. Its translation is CASSRDRGLGYTF.

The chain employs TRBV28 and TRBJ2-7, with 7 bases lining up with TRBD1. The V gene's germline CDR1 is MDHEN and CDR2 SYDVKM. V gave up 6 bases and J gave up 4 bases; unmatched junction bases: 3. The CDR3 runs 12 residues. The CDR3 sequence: CASRKTGYEQYF. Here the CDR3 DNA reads TGTGCCAGCAGGAAGACAGGGTACGAGCAGTACTTC. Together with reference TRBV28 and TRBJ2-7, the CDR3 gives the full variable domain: DVKVTQSSRYLVKRTGEKVFLECVQDMDHENMFWYRQDPGLGLRLIYFSYDVKMKEKGDIPEGYSVSREKKERFSLILESASTNQTSMYLCASRKTGYEQYFGPGTRLTVT.

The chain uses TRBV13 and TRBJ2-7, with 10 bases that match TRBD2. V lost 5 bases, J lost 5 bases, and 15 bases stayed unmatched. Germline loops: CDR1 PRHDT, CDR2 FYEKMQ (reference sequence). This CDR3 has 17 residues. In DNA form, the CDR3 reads TGTGCCAGCAGCCCCCTAGGAGCGGGAGGGCCGTCTCACGAGCAGTACTTC. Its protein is CASSPLGAGGPSHEQYF.

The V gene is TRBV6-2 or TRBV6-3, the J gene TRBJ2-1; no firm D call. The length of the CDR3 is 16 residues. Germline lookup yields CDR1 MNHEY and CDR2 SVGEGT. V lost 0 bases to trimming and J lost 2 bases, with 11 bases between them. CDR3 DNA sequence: TGTGCCAGCAGTTACTCTCCCGAGTCACCCTACAATGAGCAGTTCTTC. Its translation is CASSYSPESPYNEQFF.

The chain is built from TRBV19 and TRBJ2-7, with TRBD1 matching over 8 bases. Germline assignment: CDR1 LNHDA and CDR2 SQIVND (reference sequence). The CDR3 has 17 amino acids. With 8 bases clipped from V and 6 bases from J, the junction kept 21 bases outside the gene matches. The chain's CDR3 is CASSEHSLDRAAGEQYF. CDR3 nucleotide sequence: TGTGCCAGTTCTGAACACTCCCTGGACAGGGCGGCCGGCGAGCAGTACTTC. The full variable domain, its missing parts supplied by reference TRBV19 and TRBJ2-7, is DGGITQSPKYLFRKEGQNVTLSCEQNLNHDAMYWYRQDPGQGLRLIYYSQIVNDFQKGDIAEGYSVSREKKESFPLTVTSAQKNPTAFYLCASSEHSLDRAAGEQYFGPGTRLTVT.

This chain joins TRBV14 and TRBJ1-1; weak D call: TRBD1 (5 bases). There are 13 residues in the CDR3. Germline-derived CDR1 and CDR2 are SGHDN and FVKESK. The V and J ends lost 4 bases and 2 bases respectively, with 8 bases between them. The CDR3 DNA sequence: TGTGCCAGCAGCCCACAGGACAACACTGAAGCTTTCTTT. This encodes CASSPQDNTEAFF.

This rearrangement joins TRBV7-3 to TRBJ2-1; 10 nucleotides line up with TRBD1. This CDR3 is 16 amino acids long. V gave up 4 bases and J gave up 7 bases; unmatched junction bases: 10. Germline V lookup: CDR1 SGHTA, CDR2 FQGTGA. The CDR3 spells CASSSPGQGSLNEQFF. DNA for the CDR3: TGTGCCAGCAGCTCACCGGGACAGGGGTCGCTGAATGAGCAGTTCTTC.